The TCR beta chain under discussion was sequenced for a study of blood T cell repertoires in COVID-19. As for the study in general: PBMCs, B-cell-depleted T cells, or T cells provided the cDNA or gDNA that made up the material.

Per the original data handling: Reference gene primer amplification in the assay estimated nucleated cell counts. Libraries were prepared by immunoSEQ multiplex PCR; TCRdb keeps only in-frame clonotypes and omits some of them. V and J calls and clone size are those listed in that table; D and trimming were worked out from the DNA. Of some 120,000 clones in the sample, over 75% were seen once. The length of the CDR3 is 16 residues. V shed 1 base and J 6 bases; nucleotides not matched to a gene: 7. CDR1 and CDR2 (germline): SGHTA, FQGTGA. This clonotype originated in a man aged 70 or older with active or convalescent COVID-19. The chain carries TRBV7-3 and TRBJ2-3; TRBD2 matches 10 bases. Sequenced material: peripheral blood. In nucleotides, the CDR3 is TGTGCCAGCAGCTTAAGTCCTAGCGGGAGTGGGGATACGCAGTATTTT. It codes for CASSLSPSGSGDTQYF.